This T cell receptor beta chain was found in a study of cytotoxic CD8 clonotypes in ibrutinib-treated CLL (dated by TCRdb to the early 2020s). General notes on the study: The cohort had 11 relapsed/refractory and 15 treatment-naive patients; roughly 18 were IGHV unmutated. Longitudinal samples were obtainable from about 30% of the 86 participants in the trial. Response samples were taken after a median of approximately eleven months on treatment, ranging from 6 to 36 months. Cryopreserved peripheral blood mononuclear cells were obtained prior to treatment, at the time of response, and at either disease progression or sustained remission. Samples averaged approximately 260,000 productive templates and approximately 100,000 productive rearrangements. Partial responses were observed in approximately 24 patients and complete responses in 2; after a median follow-up of around 68 months, remission was maintained in around 14 patients and progression was observed in approximately 12.

Points the paper makes about the study in general: Public clonotypes were rare and either shrank or stayed stable during treatment, and the rise in clonality at ibrutinib response reflected expansion of private clonotypes. Sampling times were not matched between sustained-remission and progressing patients, and lymph node repertoires were not studied. Baseline clonality exceeded that of age-matched healthy donors and correlated strongly with circulating CD8+ T-cell counts. Clonality increased at ibrutinib response, stayed stable in sustained remission, and fell back toward baseline at progression.

For TCR beta library preparation, roughly 2.2 micrograms of genomic DNA were isolated from cryopreserved PBMCs. High-throughput TCR beta sequencing was performed on longitudinal blood samples from CLL patients receiving ibrutinib monotherapy. The patients were enrolled in a single-center, open-label phase 2 trial of ibrutinib monotherapy. The CDR3 spans 20 residues, from the cysteine through the phenylalanine. The only DNA kept is the CDR3, 60 bases in frame from the first base. A MiSeq instrument was used for deep resolution sequencing, which targeted depths ranging from 1 in 1 million up to 1 in 200,000 T cells, with coverage averaging 10x for each clonotype. The immunoSEQ hsTCRB Kit was used to generate the TCR beta libraries. The paper's data handling went like this. ImmunoSEQ Data Assistant and ImmunoSEQ Analyzer were used for data analysis, and V, D and J genes were assigned according to IMGT definitions. Clonality was computed as one minus normalized Shannon entropy of productive rearrangement frequencies, ranging from 0 to 1. Only overrepresented clonotypes making up at least 0.05% of each patient's repertoire were included in the public clonotype analysis. Around 14 repertoires from age-matched healthy donors, obtained from immuneACCESS, served as clonality controls. TCRdb carries this immuneACCESS record with in-frame sequences only. Its versions omit some clonotypes, under half of them owing to an unresolved V gene in the studies checked, with the rest unexplained. V and J calls and clone size are as listed in that table; D and trimming were resolved from the DNA. The sample has about 76,000 clones on record, 86% of them singletons. Together, the top ten hold approximately 5.4% of the sample.

Remarks on this clone: Its specific antigen is unknown. Base qualities were left out, and no much larger clone turns up one base away.

The chain employs TRBV21-1 and TRBJ1-4; the table assigns TRBD1, which was not confirmed against the DNA. TRBV21-1 is designated a pseudogene. Sequencing used PBMCs, obtained before ibrutinib treatment. The source of this sequence is a human donor with chronic lymphocytic leukemia. Here is the DNA: TGTGCCAGCAACATCGACCCTGGCGGCAGGCTCTTGGGGCGTAATGAAAAACTGTTTTTT. This gives the protein CASNIDPGGRLLGRNEKLFF.